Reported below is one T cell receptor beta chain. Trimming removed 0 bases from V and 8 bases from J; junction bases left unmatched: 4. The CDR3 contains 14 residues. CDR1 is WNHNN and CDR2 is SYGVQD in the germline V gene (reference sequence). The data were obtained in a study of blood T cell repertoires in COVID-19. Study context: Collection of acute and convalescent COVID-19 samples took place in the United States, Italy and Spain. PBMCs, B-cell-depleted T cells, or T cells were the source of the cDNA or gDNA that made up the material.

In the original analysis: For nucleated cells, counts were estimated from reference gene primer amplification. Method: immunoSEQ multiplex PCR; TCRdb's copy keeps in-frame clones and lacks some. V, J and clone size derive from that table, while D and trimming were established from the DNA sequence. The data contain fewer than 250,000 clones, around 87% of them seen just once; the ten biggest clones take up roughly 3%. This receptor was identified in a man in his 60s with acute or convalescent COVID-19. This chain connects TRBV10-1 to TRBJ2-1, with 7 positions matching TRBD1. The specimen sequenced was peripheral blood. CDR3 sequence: CASSESTGWDEQFF. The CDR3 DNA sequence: TGCGCCAGCAGTGAGTCGACAGGGTGGGATGAGCAGTTCTTC.